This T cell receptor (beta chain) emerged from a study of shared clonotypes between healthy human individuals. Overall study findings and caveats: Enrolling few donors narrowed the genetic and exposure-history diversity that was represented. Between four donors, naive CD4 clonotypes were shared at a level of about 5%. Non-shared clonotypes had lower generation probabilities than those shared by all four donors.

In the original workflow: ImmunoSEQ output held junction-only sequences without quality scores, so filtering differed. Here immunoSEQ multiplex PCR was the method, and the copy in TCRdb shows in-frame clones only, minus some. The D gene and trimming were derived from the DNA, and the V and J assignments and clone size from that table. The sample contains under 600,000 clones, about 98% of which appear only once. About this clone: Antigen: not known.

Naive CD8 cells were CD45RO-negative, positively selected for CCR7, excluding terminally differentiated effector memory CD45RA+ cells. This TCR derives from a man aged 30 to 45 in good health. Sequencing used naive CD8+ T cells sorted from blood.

As DNA, the CDR3 is TGCAGCGTTCCAGGCTACAGTCCCTACGAGCAGTACTTC. Its translation is CSVPGYSPYEQYF. The V and J genes are TRBV29-1 and TRBJ2-7; D unclear. In germline, CDR1 is SQVTM, CDR2 ANQGSEA. CDR3 size: 13 residues. V lost 5 bases and J 2 bases, leaving 13 bases between the germline ends.